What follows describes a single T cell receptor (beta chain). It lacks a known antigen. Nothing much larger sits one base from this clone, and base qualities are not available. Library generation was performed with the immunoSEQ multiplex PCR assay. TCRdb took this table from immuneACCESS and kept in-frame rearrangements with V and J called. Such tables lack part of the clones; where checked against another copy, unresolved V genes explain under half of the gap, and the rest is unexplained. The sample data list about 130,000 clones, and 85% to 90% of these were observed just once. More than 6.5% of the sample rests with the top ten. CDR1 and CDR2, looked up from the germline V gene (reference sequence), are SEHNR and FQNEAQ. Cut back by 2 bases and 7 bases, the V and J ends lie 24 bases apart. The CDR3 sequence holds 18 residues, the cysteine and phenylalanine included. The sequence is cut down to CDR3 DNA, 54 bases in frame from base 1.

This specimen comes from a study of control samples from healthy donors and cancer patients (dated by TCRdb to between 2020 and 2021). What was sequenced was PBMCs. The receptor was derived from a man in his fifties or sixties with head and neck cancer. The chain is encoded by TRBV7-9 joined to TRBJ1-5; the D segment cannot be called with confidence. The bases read TGTGCCAGCAGCTTATATATAGGAGGTGACGCCCTGGGGCAGCCCCAGCATTTT. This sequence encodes CASSLYIGGDALGQPQHF.